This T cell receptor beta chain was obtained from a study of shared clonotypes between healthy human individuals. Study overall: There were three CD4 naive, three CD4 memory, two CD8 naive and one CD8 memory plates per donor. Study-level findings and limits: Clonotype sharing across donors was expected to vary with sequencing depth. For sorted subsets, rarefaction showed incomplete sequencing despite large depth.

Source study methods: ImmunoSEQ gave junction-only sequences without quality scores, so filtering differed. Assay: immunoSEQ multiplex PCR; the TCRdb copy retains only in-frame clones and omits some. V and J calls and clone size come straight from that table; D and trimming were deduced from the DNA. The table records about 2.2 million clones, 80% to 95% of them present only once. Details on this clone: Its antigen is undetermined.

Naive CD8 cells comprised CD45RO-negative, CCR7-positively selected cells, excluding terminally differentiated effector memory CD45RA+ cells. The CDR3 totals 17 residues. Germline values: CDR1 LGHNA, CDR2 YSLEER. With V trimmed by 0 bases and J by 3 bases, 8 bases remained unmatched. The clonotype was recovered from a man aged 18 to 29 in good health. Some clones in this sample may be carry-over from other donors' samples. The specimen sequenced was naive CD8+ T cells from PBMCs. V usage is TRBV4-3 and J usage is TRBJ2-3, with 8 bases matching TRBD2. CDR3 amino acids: CASSQDTAGGLTDTQYF. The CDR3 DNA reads TGCGCCAGCAGCCAAGATACGGCGGGAGGATTAACAGATACGCAGTATTTT.